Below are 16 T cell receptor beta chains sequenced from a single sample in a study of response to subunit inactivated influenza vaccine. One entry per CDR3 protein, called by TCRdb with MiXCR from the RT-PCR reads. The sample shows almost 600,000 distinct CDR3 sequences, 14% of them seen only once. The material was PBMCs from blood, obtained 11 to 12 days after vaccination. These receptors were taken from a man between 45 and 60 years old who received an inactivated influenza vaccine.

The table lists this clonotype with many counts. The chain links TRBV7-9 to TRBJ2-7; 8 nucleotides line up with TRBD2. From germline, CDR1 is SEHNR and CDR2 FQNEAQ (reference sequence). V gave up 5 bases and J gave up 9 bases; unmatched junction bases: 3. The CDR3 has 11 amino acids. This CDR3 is CASSPGGMQYF. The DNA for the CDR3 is TGTGCCAGCAGCCCGGGGGGGATGCAGTACTTC. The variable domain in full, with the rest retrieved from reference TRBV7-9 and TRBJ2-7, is DTGVSQNPRHKITKRGQNVTFRCDPISEHNRLYWYRQTLGQGPEFLTYFQNEAQLEKSRLLSDRFSAERPKGSFSTLEIQRTEQGDSAMYLCASSPGGMQYFGPGTRLTVT.

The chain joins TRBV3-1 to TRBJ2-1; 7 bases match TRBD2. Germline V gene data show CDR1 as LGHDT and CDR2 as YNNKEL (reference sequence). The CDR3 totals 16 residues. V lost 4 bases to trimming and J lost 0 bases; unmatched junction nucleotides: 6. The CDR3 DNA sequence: TGTGCCAGCAGCCCCACGGGGGGTCCCTCCTACAATGAGCAGTTCTTC. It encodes CASSPTGGPSYNEQFF.

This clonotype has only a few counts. The CDR3 sequence is CASSPPPTESSYNEQFF. The CDR3 region has the DNA TGTGCCAGCTCACCACCTCCCACTGAAAGTAGCTACAATGAGCAGTTCTTC. The rearrangement joins TRBV18 to TRBJ2-1; D is uncertain. The V gene lost 0 bases and the J gene lost 3 bases, with 15 bases spanning the gap. The CDR3 runs 17 residues. Germline CDR1 is KGHSH and CDR2 is LQKENI.

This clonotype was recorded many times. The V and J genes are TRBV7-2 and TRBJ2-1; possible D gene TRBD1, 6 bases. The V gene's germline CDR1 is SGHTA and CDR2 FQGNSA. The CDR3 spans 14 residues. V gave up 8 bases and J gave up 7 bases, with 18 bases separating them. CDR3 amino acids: CASRKQGSLNEQFF. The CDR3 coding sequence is TGTGCCAGCCGGAAACAGGGAAGTTTAAATGAGCAGTTCTTC.

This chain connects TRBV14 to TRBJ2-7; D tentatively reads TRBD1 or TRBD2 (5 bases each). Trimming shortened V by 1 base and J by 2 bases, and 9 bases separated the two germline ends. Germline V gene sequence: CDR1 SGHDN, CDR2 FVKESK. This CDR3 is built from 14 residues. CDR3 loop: CASSQGPGPYEQYF. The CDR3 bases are TGTGCCAGCAGCCAAGGTCCGGGACCCTACGAGCAGTACTTC.

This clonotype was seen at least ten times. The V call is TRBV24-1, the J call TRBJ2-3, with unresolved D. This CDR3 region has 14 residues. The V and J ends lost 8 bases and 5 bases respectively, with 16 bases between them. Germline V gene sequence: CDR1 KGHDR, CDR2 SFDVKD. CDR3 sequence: CATMAWGGVDTQYF. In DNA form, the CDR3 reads TGTGCCACCATGGCCTGGGGTGGGGTAGATACGCAGTATTTT.

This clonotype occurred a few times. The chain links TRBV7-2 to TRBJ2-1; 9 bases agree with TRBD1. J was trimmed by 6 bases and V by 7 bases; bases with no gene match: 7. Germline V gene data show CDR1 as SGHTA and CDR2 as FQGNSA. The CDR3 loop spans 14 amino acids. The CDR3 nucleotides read TGTGCCAGCATCCCCGGGACAGGGCTCAATGAGCAGTTCTTC. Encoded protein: CASIPGTGLNEQFF.

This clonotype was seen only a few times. The CDR3 DNA reads as TGCAGCGTAGGGACAGGGACGAACACCGGGGAGCTGTTTTTT. Translation gives CSVGTGTNTGELFF. The chain uses TRBV29-1 and TRBJ2-2; 9 positions match TRBD1. The ends lost 6 bases at V and 0 bases at J; junction bases unmatched: 2. Germline CDR1 is SQVTM and CDR2 is ANQGSEA. CDR3 size: 14 residues.

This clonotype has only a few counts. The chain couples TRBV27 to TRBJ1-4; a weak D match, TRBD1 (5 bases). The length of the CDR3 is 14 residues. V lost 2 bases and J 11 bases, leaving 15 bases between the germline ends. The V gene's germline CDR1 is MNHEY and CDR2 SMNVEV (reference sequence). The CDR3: CASSLGTVRGKLFF. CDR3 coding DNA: TGTGCCAGCAGTTTAGGGACCGTTAGGGGCAAACTGTTTTTT.

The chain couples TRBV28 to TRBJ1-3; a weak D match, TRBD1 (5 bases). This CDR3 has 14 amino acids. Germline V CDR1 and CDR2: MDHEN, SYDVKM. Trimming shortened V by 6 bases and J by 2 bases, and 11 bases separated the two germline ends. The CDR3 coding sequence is TGTGCCAGCAGAGTGGGGGATACTGGAAACACCATATATTTT. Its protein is CASRVGDTGNTIYF.

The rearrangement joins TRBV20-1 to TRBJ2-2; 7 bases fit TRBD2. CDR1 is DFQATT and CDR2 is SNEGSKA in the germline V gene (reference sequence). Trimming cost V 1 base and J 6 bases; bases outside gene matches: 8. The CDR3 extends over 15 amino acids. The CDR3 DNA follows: TGCAGTGCTAGAGTGGGGGGGTCCGCCCCCGGGGAGCTGTTTTTT. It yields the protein CSARVGGSAPGELFF.

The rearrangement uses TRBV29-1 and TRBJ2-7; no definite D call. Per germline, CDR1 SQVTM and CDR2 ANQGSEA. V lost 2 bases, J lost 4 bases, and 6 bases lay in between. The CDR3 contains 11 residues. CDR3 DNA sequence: TGCAGCGTTGAATCCTGGTACGAGCAGTACTTC. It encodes CSVESWYEQYF.

CDR3 region: CASSFSSGSPYEQYF. The CDR3 DNA is TGTGCCAGCAGCTTTTCCAGCGGCTCACCCTACGAGCAGTACTTC. The J gene is TRBJ2-7, the V gene TRBV13; tentatively, D is TRBD2 (5 bases). The CDR3 runs to 15 residues. Germline assignment: CDR1 PRHDT and CDR2 FYEKMQ (reference sequence). Trimming shortened V by 3 bases and J by 2 bases, and 14 bases separated the two germline ends. The full variable domain, its missing parts supplied by reference TRBV13 and TRBJ2-7, is AAGVIQSPRHLIKEKRETATLKCYPIPRHDTVYWYQQGPGQDPQFLISFYEKMQSDKGSIPDRFSAQQFSDYHSELNMSSLELGDSALYFCASSFSSGSPYEQYFGPGTRLTVT.

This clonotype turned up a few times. The CDR3 region is CASRPGLAGNIQYF. The CDR3 DNA reads TGCGCCAGCAGACCGGGACTAGCGGGAAACATTCAGTACTTC. The genes are TRBV5-1 and TRBJ2-4, with TRBD2 matching 12 bases. With V trimmed by 5 bases and J by 6 bases, 3 bases remained unmatched. Germline V gene lookup returns CDR1 SGHRS and CDR2 YFSETQ. This CDR3 region has 14 residues.

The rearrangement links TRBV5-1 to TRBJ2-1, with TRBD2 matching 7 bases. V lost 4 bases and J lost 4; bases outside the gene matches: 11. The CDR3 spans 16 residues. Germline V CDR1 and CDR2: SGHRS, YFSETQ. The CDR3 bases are TGCGCCAGCAGCGCGGTGGGGGAGGGGAGGTACAATGAGCAGTTCTTC. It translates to CASSAVGEGRYNEQFF.

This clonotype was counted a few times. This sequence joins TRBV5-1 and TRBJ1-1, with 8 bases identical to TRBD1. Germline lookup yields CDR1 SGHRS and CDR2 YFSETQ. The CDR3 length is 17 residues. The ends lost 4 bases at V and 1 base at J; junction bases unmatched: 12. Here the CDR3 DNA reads TGCGCCAGCAGCCCTCGTCCCGGGACAGGTACGAACACTGAAGCTTTCTTT. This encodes CASSPRPGTGTNTEAFF. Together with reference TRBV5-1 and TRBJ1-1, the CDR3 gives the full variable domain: KAGVTQTPRYLIKTRGQQVTLSCSPISGHRSVSWYQQTPGQGLQFLFEYFSETQRNKGNFPGRFSGRQFSNSRSEMNVSTLELGDSALYLCASSPRPGTGTNTEAFFGQGTRLTVV.